The rows below give T cell receptor beta chains drawn from one sample of a study of T cell repertoires in cytomegalovirus infection. TCRdb passed the reads through MiXCR, listing each CDR3 protein once. The table lists about 440,000 distinct CDR3 sequences, 30% to 40% of them singletons. Specimen: PBMCs. These receptors were obtained from a human donor in good health (CMV status not recorded). Some clones in this sample may be carry-over from other donors' samples. CDR3s include the opening cysteine and the closing phenylalanine or tryptophan. The order of the fields is J gene, V gene, CDR3 protein.

TRBJ2-3,TRBV29-1,CSVEDGTRIEDTQYF
TRBJ2-7,TRBV5-5,CASSLAGSTARYEQYF
TRBJ2-7,TRBV20-1,CSGRLSSSYEQYF
TRBJ2-3,TRBV4-3,CASSLRTSGGGTDTQYF
TRBJ2-5,TRBV6-1,CASRPGLAGADETQYF
TRBJ1-1,TRBV7-8,CASSLVHTEAFF
TRBJ2-3,TRBV5-4,CASSLIHTTDTQYF
TRBJ1-1,TRBV7-9,CASSPHKGEAFF
TRBJ2-3,TRBV29-1,CSVQQGITDTQYF
TRBJ2-7,TRBV2,CASRLDRGPYEQYF
TRBJ2-7,TRBV28,CASSSGLAGWGQYF
TRBJ2-5,TRBV2,CASSEDYSTQYF
TRBJ2-7,TRBV7-2,CVDGQGLSPYEQYF
TRBJ1-4,TRBV7-2,CASSLAAVGEKLFF
TRBJ2-3,TRBV11-2,CASSLIAVTDTQCF
TRBJ2-7,TRBV6-6,CASSYGGGLEFSHDVYEQYF
TRBJ1-4,TRBV12-3/TRBV12-4,CASSRRGTNENLFF
TRBJ1-5,TRBV7-2,CASSPEGNQPQHF
TRBJ2-7,TRBV7-2,CASSGDRFGEQYF
TRBJ2-6,TRBV19,CASKNPNSGANVLTF
TRBJ2-5,TRBV2,CASRRTQQETQYF
TRBJ1-4,TRBV14,CASSSRQLTTNEKLFF
TRBJ2-7,TRBV2,CASSEARNEQYF
TRBJ2-3,TRBV4-1,CASSLSGDSNLDTQYF
TRBJ2-6,TRBV28,CASSLPTGRMGANVLTF
TRBJ1-1,TRBV5-1,CASSSNRWNTEAFF
TRBJ2-1,TRBV4-2,CASSQTQTSGGTIEQFF
TRBJ2-3,TRBV15,CATSRDGGEGTDTQYF
TRBJ2-1,TRBV7-6,CASSLGGQGTHYNEQFF
TRBJ2-6,TRBV4-1,CASSQARLAGGSGANVLTF
TRBJ2-5,TRBV7-2,CASSPRLAQETQYF
TRBJ2-7,TRBV7-6,CASSLNPQGAYEQYF
TRBJ2-5,TRBV7-2,CASSLSSGGVETQYF
TRBJ1-2,TRBV7-2,CASSLGSYSNYGYNF
TRBJ2-5,TRBV20-1,CSAFSGGAPQETQYF
TRBJ1-1,TRBV20-1,CSVRGDTEAFF
TRBJ2-7,TRBV20-1,CSATRTGDEQYF
TRBJ2-7,TRBV25-1,CASSEGAGDEQYF
TRBJ2-7,TRBV6-2/TRBV6-3,CARSGDTFYEQYF
TRBJ2-5,TRBV6-8,CASRVPGLAGNQETQSF
TRBJ2-1,TRBV7-3,CASSLDHFGNEQFF
TRBJ2-7,TRBV11-2,CASSRRRLYEQYF
TRBJ2-7,TRBV7-2,CASSLDLAGAYEQYF
TRBJ2-2,TRBV5-6,CASSSSLAGTYTGELFF
TRBJ2-2,TRBV6-2/TRBV6-3,CASSYSRKGTGELFF
TRBJ1-2,TRBV6-1,CASGLDSLNYGYTF
TRBJ2-3,TRBV28,CATTSGGVVDTQYF
TRBJ2-3,TRBV27,CASSSTPGGQRESTDTQYF